The entry that follows covers one T cell receptor beta chain sequence. The data derive from a study of cytomegalovirus exposure and HLA in healthy donors. Primers: 60 Vbeta forward and 13 Jbeta reverse. Repertoires were generated with immunoSEQ multiplex PCR, while TCRdb's copy carries only in-frame clones and drops some. Of 95,000 to 100,000 clones listed, about 85% were seen once; the top ten hold 3% to 5%. The CDR3 is 17 amino acids. CDR1 is SGHRS and CDR2 is YFSETQ in the germline V gene. V lost 2 bases and J lost 0, with 12 bases in between. The sequence derives from a man aged 30 to 45 in good health and CMV-seronegative. Sequenced sample: PBMCs. The chain recombines TRBV5-1 with TRBJ2-6; possibly TRBD1 for D (6 bases). This CDR3 reads CASSFNRELSGANVLTF. The CDR3 DNA reads as TGCGCCAGCAGCTTCAACAGGGAACTCTCTGGGGCCAACGTCCTGACTTTC.